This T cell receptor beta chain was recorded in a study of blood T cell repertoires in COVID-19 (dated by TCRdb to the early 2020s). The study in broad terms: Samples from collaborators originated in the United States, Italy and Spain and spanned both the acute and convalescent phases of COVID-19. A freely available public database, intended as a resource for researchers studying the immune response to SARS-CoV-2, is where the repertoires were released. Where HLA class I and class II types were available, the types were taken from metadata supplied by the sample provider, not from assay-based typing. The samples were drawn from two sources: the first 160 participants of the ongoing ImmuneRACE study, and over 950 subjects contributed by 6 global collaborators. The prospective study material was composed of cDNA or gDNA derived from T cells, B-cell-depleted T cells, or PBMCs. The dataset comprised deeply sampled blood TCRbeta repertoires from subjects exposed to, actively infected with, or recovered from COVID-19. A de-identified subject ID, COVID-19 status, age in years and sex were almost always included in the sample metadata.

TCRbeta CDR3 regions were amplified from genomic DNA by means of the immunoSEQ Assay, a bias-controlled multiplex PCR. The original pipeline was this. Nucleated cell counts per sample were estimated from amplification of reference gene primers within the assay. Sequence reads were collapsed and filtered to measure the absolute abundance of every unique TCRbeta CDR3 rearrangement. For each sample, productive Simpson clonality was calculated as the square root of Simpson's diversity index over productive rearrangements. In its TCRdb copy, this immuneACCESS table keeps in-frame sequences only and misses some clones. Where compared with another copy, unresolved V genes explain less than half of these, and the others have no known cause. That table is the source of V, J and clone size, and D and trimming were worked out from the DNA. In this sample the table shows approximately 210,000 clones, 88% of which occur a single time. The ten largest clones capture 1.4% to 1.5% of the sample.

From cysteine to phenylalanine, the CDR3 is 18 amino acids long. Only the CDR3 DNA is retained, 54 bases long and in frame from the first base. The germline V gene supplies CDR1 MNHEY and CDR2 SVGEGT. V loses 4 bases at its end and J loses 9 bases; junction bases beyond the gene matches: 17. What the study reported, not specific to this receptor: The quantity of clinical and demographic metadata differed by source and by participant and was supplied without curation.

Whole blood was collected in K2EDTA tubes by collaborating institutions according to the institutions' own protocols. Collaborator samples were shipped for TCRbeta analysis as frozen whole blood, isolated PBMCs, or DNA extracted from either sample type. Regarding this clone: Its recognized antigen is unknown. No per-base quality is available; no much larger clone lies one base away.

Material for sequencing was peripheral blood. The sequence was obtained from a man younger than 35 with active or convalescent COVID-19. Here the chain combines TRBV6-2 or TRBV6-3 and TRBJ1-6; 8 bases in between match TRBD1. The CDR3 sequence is CASSLLGRQGPRGSPLHF. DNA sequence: TGTGCCAGCAGTTTACTCGGTCGACAGGGGCCCCGGGGTTCACCCCTCCACTTT.